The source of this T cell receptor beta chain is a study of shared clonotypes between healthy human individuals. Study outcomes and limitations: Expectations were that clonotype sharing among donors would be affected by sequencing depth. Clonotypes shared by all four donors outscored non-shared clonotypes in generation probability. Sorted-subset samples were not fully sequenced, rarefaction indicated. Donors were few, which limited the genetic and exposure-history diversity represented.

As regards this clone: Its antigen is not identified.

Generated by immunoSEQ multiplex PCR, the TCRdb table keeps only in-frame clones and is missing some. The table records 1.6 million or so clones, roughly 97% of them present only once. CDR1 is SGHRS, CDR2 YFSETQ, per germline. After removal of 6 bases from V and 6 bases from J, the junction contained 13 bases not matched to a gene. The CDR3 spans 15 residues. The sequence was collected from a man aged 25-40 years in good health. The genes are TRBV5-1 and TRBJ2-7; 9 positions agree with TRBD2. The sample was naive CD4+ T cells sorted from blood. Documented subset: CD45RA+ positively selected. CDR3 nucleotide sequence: TGCGCCAGCACTTATCTAGCGGGAAGGGGCTCCGAGCAGTACTTC. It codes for CASTYLAGRGSEQYF.